A single sample is the source of the 8 T cell receptor beta chains below, sequenced in a study of shared clonotypes between healthy human individuals. Naive CD8 cells lacked CD45RO, underwent positive selection for CCR7 and left out terminally differentiated effector memory CD45RA+ cells. Data came from immunoSEQ multiplex PCR; TCRdb stores just in-frame clones and leaves some out. Of 2 million to 2.5 million clones in the sample, approximately 94% were seen once. The sample taken for sequencing was naive CD8+ T cells sorted from blood. These receptors all stem from a man younger than 30 in good health.

The V gene is TRBV6-1, the J gene TRBJ2-5, with D uncertain. Trimming took 4 bases from V and 4 from J, leaving 13 bases between them. CDR3 length: 14 residues. Per germline, CDR1 MNHNS and CDR2 SASEGT. The CDR3 protein is CASSVGWAPETQYF. The CDR3 DNA sequence: TGTGCCAGCAGTGTTGGGTGGGCCCCAGAGACCCAGTACTTC.

This chain uses TRBV7-8 with TRBJ2-7; no firm D call. The length of the CDR3 is 14 residues. Trimming cost V 6 bases and J 2 bases, with 14 bases left between them. The germline V gene encodes CDR1 SGHVS and CDR2 FQNEAQ. CDR3 coding DNA: TGTGCCAGCAGACACTACGAGTCAACCTACGAGCAGTACTTC. Its protein product is CASRHYESTYEQYF.

This chain uses TRBV6-5 with TRBJ2-1; 7 bases match TRBD2. After removal of 6 bases from V and 8 bases from J, the junction contained 10 bases not matched to a gene. CDR3 length: 14 residues. The germline CDR1 and CDR2 sequences are MNHEY and SVGAGI. The CDR3 nucleotides are TGTGCCAGCAGCTTCCTAGGCGGGAGTTATGAGCAGTTCTTC. Translating it yields CASSFLGGSYEQFF.

This clone was seen only once. The rearrangement joins TRBV21-1 to TRBJ2-4; the listed D gene, TRBD1, was not tested against the DNA. TRBV21-1 is a documented pseudogene. The CDR3 is 16 residues long. CDR3 sequence: CASSKDTDRAKNIQYF. The CDR3 DNA is TGTGCCAGCAGCAAGGACACCGATAGAGCCAAAAACATTCAGTACTTC.

The rearrangement joins TRBV4-1 to TRBJ1-2; 10 bases line up with TRBD1. Per the germline V gene, CDR1 is MGHRA and CDR2 is YSYEKL. The CDR3 contains 14 residues. After removal of 1 base from V and 6 bases from J, the junction contained 2 bases not matched to a gene. In nucleotides, the CDR3 is TGCGCCAGCAGCCAAGGACAGGGGGCAAATGGCTACACCTTC. This sequence encodes CASSQGQGANGYTF.

Only a few counts were recorded for this clone. Other DNA sequences within the sample encode an identical CDR3. CDR3 bases: TGTGCCAGCAGTTTATCGGATGAGCAGTTCTTC. Its protein is CASSLSDEQFF. This chain uses TRBV28 with TRBJ2-1, with D uncertain. Germline V gene lookup returns CDR1 MDHEN and CDR2 SYDVKM. The CDR3 runs to 11 residues. V was trimmed by 1 base and J by 8 bases, leaving 3 bases between them.

This chain uses TRBV12-5 with TRBJ1-5; no clear D gene. This CDR3 is built from 13 residues. Germline V gene data show CDR1 as LGHNT and CDR2 as FRNRAP. Trimming removed 3 bases from V and 3 bases from J, with 6 bases in between. This CDR3 is CASGLGNNQPQHF. CDR3 sequence (DNA): TGTGCTAGTGGTTTAGGCAACAATCAGCCCCAGCATTTT.

This rearrangement joins TRBV28 to TRBJ1-2; no definite D call. Germline V gene data show CDR1 as MDHEN and CDR2 as SYDVKM. There are 14 residues in the CDR3. The V end lost 3 bases, the J end lost 4 bases, and 12 bases lay between the germline ends. The CDR3 loop is CASSFSRTAYGYTF. DNA for the CDR3: TGTGCCAGCAGTTTTTCCCGGACGGCCTATGGCTACACCTTC.